This is a list of T cell receptor beta chains from one sample in a study of T cells in localized non-small cell lung cancer. TCRdb's copy holds only in-frame clones and misses some; the assay was immunoSEQ multiplex PCR. The sample records 20,000 to 25,000 clones, about 89% being singletons. The starting material was peripheral blood, obtained before any cancer treatment. These receptors were taken from a male donor aged 60 or over with stage I lung adenocarcinoma. The CDR3 runs from the conserved cysteine through the conserved F or W. D genes are given only for firm matches. The listing skips clone size in some rows; elsewhere it reads once, few, many or a size class.

D gene,clone size,CDR3 length,J gene,V gene,CDR3 protein,CDR3 DNA
.,.,15,TRBJ1-1,TRBV5-6,CASSLEGGGNTEAFF,TGTGCCAGCAGCTTAGAAGGGGGAGGTAACACTGAAGCTTTCTTT
.,.,14,TRBJ1-1,TRBV27,CASSLGGRSTEAFF,TGTGCCAGCAGCCTAGGGGGGAGAAGCACTGAAGCTTTCTTT
.,.,15,TRBJ1-2,TRBV9,CASSVAPVDNYGYTF,TGTGCCAGCAGCGTAGCCCCGGTGGATAACTATGGCTACACCTTC
.,.,13,TRBJ2-3,TRBV7-3,CASSLEVTDTQYF,TGTGCCAGCAGCTTAGAGGTGACAGATACGCAGTATTTT
.,once,16,TRBJ2-2,TRBV4-2,CASSQVRGSSAGELFF,TGTGCCAGCAGCCAAGTCAGGGGTAGTAGCGCCGGGGAGCTGTTTTTT
.,.,15,TRBJ1-2,TRBV28,CASSYGTVEVYGYTF,TGTGCCAGCAGTTATGGGACCGTCGAGGTATATGGCTACACCTTC
.,.,12,TRBJ1-2,TRBV2,CASSFEKDGYTF,TGTGCCAGCAGCTTTGAGAAGGATGGCTACACCTTC
.,.,12,TRBJ1-4,TRBV30,CAWSVRSEKLFF,TGTGCCTGGAGTGTAAGGAGTGAAAAACTGTTTTTT
TRBD2,.,16,TRBJ2-5,TRBV7-6,CASSLIGGNLGETQYF,TGTGCCAGCAGCTTAATCGGGGGGAACCTCGGGGAGACCCAGTACTTC
.,.,15,TRBJ2-2,TRBV5-1,CASSLDTTVTGELFF,TGCGCCAGCAGCTTGGATACGACAGTAACCGGGGAGCTGTTTTTT
.,.,15,TRBJ2-3,TRBV5-1,CASSSRVWATDTQYF,TGCGCCAGCAGCTCCCGAGTTTGGGCCACAGATACGCAGTATTTT
TRBD1,.,15,TRBJ2-5,TRBV5-1,CASSLGTGGQETQYF,TGCGCCAGCAGCTTAGGGACAGGGGGCCAAGAGACCCAGTACTTC
.,few,15,TRBJ2-7,TRBV9,CASSVDWGSSYEQYF,TGTGCCAGCAGCGTAGATTGGGGGAGCTCCTACGAGCAGTACTTC
.,.,13,TRBJ1-5,TRBV6-5,CASTLGGRQPQHF,TGTGCCAGCACCCTAGGGGGTCGTCAGCCCCAGCATTTT
.,.,15,TRBJ1-2,TRBV6-6,CASSRQVAGTYGYTF,TGTGCCAGCAGCCGCCAAGTGGCAGGGACCTATGGCTACACCTTC
.,.,14,TRBJ1-1,TRBV27,CASSLWGPGTEAFF,TGTGCCAGCAGTTTATGGGGACCCGGCACTGAAGCTTTCTTT
.,.,16,TRBJ2-3,TRBV7-2,CASSPLEQFFTDTQYF,TGTGCCAGCAGCCCTCTTGAACAGTTTTTCACAGATACGCAGTATTTT
TRBD1,.,15,TRBJ2-2,TRBV2,CASSPGQGITGELSF,TGTGCCAGCAGTCCGGGACAGGGGATCACCGGGGAGCTGTCTTTT
.,.,16,TRBJ2-2,TRBV28,CASSLIGQMTTGELFF,TGTGCCAGCAGTTTAATTGGACAGATGACCACCGGGGAGCTGTTTTTT
.,.,13,TRBJ2-7,TRBV13,CASTDTKGYEQYF,TGTGCCAGCACCGACACCAAGGGCTACGAGCAGTACTTC
TRBD1,.,16,TRBJ1-2,TRBV18,CASSPPGQGTFYGYTF,TGTGCCAGCTCACCACCTGGACAGGGAACTTTCTATGGCTACACCTTC
.,.,13,TRBJ1-1,TRBV5-4,CASSFQGSREAFF,TGTGCCAGCAGCTTTCAGGGATCCAGAGAAGCTTTCTTT
.,.,14,TRBJ1-2,TRBV5-1,CASSLDAGRYGYTF,TGCGCCAGCAGCTTGGATGCAGGTCGTTATGGCTACACCTTC
TRBD2,.,16,TRBJ2-3,TRBV5-1,CASSWGLAGTTDTQYF,TGCGCCAGCAGCTGGGGACTAGCGGGGACCACAGATACGCAGTATTTT
.,.,14,TRBJ1-1,TRBV7-8,CASSLGQGTFEAFF,TGTGCCAGCAGCTTAGGCCAGGGCACCTTTGAAGCTTTCTTT
TRBD2,.,16,TRBJ2-1,TRBV5-4,CASSWGLAGVWNEQFF,TGTGCCAGCAGCTGGGGACTAGCGGGAGTCTGGAATGAGCAGTTCTTC
TRBD2,.,16,TRBJ2-3,TRBV5-1,CANSPLGAGGTDTQYF,TGCGCCAACAGCCCCCTTGGCGCGGGGGGAACAGATACGCAGTATTTT
TRBD1,.,16,TRBJ1-1,TRBV7-2,CASSTAVTGASTEAFF,TGTGCCAGCAGCACCGCCGTTACAGGGGCGAGCACTGAAGCTTTCTTT
TRBD1,.,15,TRBJ2-7,TRBV7-2,CASSTGQGPSYEQYF,TGTGCCAGCAGCACCGGACAGGGACCCTCCTACGAGCAGTACTTC
.,.,14,TRBJ1-5,TRBV6-6,CASSAREINQPQHF,TGTGCCAGCAGTGCCCGGGAGATCAATCAGCCCCAGCATTTT
TRBD1,.,16,TRBJ2-5,TRBV18,CASSPLSLTGVETQYF,TGTGCCAGCTCACCACTGTCCCTTACAGGGGTAGAGACCCAGTACTTC
.,.,15,TRBJ1-5,TRBV19,CASSMVGFVGGTQHF,TGTGCCAGTAGTATGGTCGGGTTTGTTGGTGGTACCCAGCATTTT
TRBD1,.,13,TRBJ2-7,TRBV6-1,CASRGQGFHEQYF,TGTGCCAGCAGAGGACAGGGATTCCACGAGCAGTACTTC